The 18 T cell receptor beta chains reported below all come from one sample, sequenced in a study of blood T cell repertoires in COVID-19. TCRdb keeps only in-frame clones here, not all; method: immunoSEQ multiplex PCR. The data show more than 95,000 clones, approximately 82% seen once. Sequenced input: peripheral blood. The receptors stem from a man in his 70s with active or convalescent COVID-19.

V gene TRBV10-2 combines with J gene TRBJ2-1, with TRBD2 matching over 9 bases. Germline CDR1 and CDR2: WSHSY and SAAADI. V lost 2 bases and J lost 3; bases outside the gene matches: 2. CDR3 length equals 15 residues. The CDR3 DNA reads TGCGCCAGCAGTGAGGCTAGCGGGAACTACAATGAGCAGTTCTTC. This encodes CASSEASGNYNEQFF.

The V and J genes are TRBV2 and TRBJ2-7, with 7 nucleotides matching TRBD2. The CDR3 runs 16 residues. V lost 2 bases and J lost 2; bases outside the gene matches: 9. Germline CDR1 reads SNHLY; CDR2 reads FYNNEI. The DNA for the CDR3 is TGTGCCAGCAGTGAAAATATGGGGGACTACCCCTACGAGCAGTACTTC. This encodes CASSENMGDYPYEQYF.

This sequence joins TRBV5-1 and TRBJ2-7; D is possibly TRBD2 (6 bases). Trimming took 0 bases from V and 7 from J, leaving 14 bases between them. This CDR3 has 14 amino acids. Germline CDR1 and CDR2: SGHRS and YFSETQ. This chain's CDR3 is CASSLGTTFGEQYF. CDR3 bases: TGCGCCAGCAGCTTGGGGACTACCTTCGGTGAGCAGTACTTC.

The chain is built from TRBV4-3 and TRBJ1-1; 7 positions agree with TRBD1. Germline V gene lookup returns CDR1 LGHNA and CDR2 YSLEER. The CDR3 consists of 13 residues. J gave up 7 bases and V 3 bases, and 5 bases lay outside the gene matches. The DNA for the CDR3 is TGCGCCAGCAGCCACGACAGGGACGGTGAAGCTTTCTTT. Translated: CASSHDRDGEAFF.

V gene TRBV5-1 combines with J gene TRBJ1-4; perhaps TRBD1 as D (5 bases). CDR3 length: 14 amino acids. V dropped 0 bases and J dropped 3 bases, with 6 bases sitting between them. CDR1 and CDR2 from the germline V gene are SGHRS and YFSETQ. DNA of the CDR3: TGCGCCAGCAGCTTGGTAGGGGCTAATGAAAAACTGTTTTTT. It specifies CASSLVGANEKLFF.

This clone occurred a few times. The chain couples TRBV2 to TRBJ2-2; 8 positions agree with TRBD2. CDR1 and CDR2 (germline): SNHLY, FYNNEI. With V trimmed by 2 bases and J by 7 bases, 6 bases remained unmatched. CDR3 length equals 15 residues. The chain's CDR3 is CASSENGGAGGELFF. CDR3 nucleotide sequence: TGTGCCAGCAGTGAAAACGGGGGGGCAGGCGGGGAGCTGTTTTTT.

This chain connects TRBV5-1 to TRBJ2-5, with a tentative D call TRBD2 (5 bases). This CDR3 is built from 11 residues. V was shortened by 5 bases and J by 7 bases, with 9 bases between the two germline ends. The germline V gene encodes CDR1 SGHRS and CDR2 YFSETQ. The CDR3 loop reads CASRTEGTQYF. CDR3 bases: TGCGCCAGCAGGACCGAGGGGACCCAGTACTTC.

This clone was detected only once. The chain joins TRBV6-5 to TRBJ1-2; 8 bases align to TRBD1. The CDR3 extends over 12 amino acids. V trimming: 5 bases; J trimming: 4 bases; junction bases outside the gene matches: 0. Germline assignment: CDR1 MNHEY and CDR2 SVGAGI. The CDR3 here is CASSTGGYGYTF. The CDR3 DNA reads as TGTGCCAGCAGTACAGGGGGCTATGGCTACACCTTC.

The V and J genes are TRBV6-2 or TRBV6-3 and TRBJ2-7, with D tentatively TRBD1 (6 bases). The germline CDR1 and CDR2 sequences are MNHEY and SVGEGT. The germline V and J ends were trimmed by 5 bases and 6 bases, with 11 bases remaining between them. This CDR3 region has 12 residues. CDR3 DNA: TGTGCCAGCAGTAACAGGGCTCGCGAGCAGTACTTC. Translating gives CASSNRAREQYF.

The V call is TRBV10-3, the J call TRBJ2-7; 7 nucleotides align to TRBD1. The J segment lost 2 bases and the V segment lost 10 bases, leaving 11 bases of the junction unmatched. This CDR3 has 14 amino acids. The germline V gene encodes CDR1 ENHRY and CDR2 SYGVKD. CDR3 sequence: CATTYHDRAYEQYF. The CDR3 coding sequence is TGTGCCACCACCTACCACGACAGGGCCTACGAGCAGTACTTC.

V is TRBV6-2 or TRBV6-3 and J is TRBJ1-6; possibly TRBD1 for D (5 bases). The V and J ends lost 2 bases and 9 bases respectively, with 11 bases between them. The CDR3 runs 14 residues. Germline CDR1 reads MNHEY; CDR2 reads SVGEGT. Here the CDR3 DNA reads TGTGCCAGCAGTTACGGGCAGGGTGTTTCACCCCTCCACTTT. Protein: CASSYGQGVSPLHF.

This clone has only a few counts. The rearrangement links TRBV7-2 to TRBJ1-3; D gene ambiguous. V was pared by 3 bases and J by 4 bases, with 7 bases between. This CDR3 is built from 13 residues. In germline, CDR1 is SGHTA, CDR2 FQGNSA. The CDR3 DNA sequence: TGTGCCAGCAGCTTCGAGGCAGGAAACACCATATATTTT. Its translation is CASSFEAGNTIYF.

There are a few counts of this clone. CDR3 coding DNA: TGCGCCAGCAGCCAAGATCCACGGACAGGGGGCGATGGCTACACCTTC. It yields the protein CASSQDPRTGGDGYTF. The rearrangement links TRBV4-3 to TRBJ1-2; 11 bases are shared with TRBD1. The V gene end was trimmed by 0 bases and the J gene end by 6 bases; junction bases not matched to a gene: 6. Germline V gene lookup returns CDR1 LGHNA and CDR2 YSLEER. The CDR3 covers 16 residues.

The V gene is TRBV7-2, the J gene TRBJ1-2; TRBD1 aligns across 10 bases. The CDR3 length is 16 residues. V lost 1 base to trimming and J lost 2 bases; unmatched junction nucleotides: 4. Germline V gives CDR1 SGHTA, CDR2 FQGNSA. CDR3: CASSLEGTGANYGYTF. For the CDR3, the DNA is TGTGCCAGCAGCTTAGAGGGGACAGGGGCGAACTATGGCTACACCTTC.

The chain uses TRBV11-2 and TRBJ2-5; TRBD1 matches at 9 bases. The CDR3 length is 13 residues. The V segment lost 4 bases and the J segment 6 bases; nucleotides outside the gene matches: 3. Germline values: CDR1 SGHAT, CDR2 FQNNGV. The CDR3 here is CASSSDRGQTQYF. The CDR3 DNA sequence: TGTGCCAGCAGCTCGGACAGGGGACAGACCCAGTACTTC.

CDR3 in DNA: TGCAGCGTTGTTCCAGGGGGCGTCGAGACCCAGTACTTC. Amino acid sequence: CSVVPGGVETQYF. The J gene is TRBJ2-5, the V gene TRBV29-1; 8 nucleotides match TRBD1. The V gene's germline CDR1 is SQVTM and CDR2 ANQGSEA. The CDR3 spans 13 residues. V lost 4 bases, J lost 5 bases, and 6 bases stayed unmatched.

The J gene is TRBJ2-5, the V gene TRBV11-3; 12 nucleotides line up with TRBD2. The CDR3 covers 14 residues. CDR1 SGHNT and CDR2 YENEEA come from the germline V gene. V trimming: 10 bases; J trimming: 0 bases; junction bases outside the gene matches: 3. The CDR3 DNA reads as TGTGCCATACGGACTAGCGGGAACCAAGAGACCCAGTACTTC. Translated: CAIRTSGNQETQYF.

This chain links TRBV9 with TRBJ2-5; D possibly corresponds to TRBD2 (7 bases). The V gene lost 1 base and the J gene lost 5 bases, with 18 bases spanning the gap. The CDR3 has 16 residues. Germline V lookup: CDR1 SGDLS, CDR2 YYNGEE. CDR3 sequence (DNA): TGTGCCAGCAGCGTACGGTCGGCGGGGGCTCTTGAGACCCAGTACTTC. This gives the protein CASSVRSAGALETQYF.